The 16 T cell receptor beta chains presented below share a single source sample, sequenced in a study of cytomegalovirus exposure and HLA in healthy donors. The PCR used 60 Vbeta and 13 Jbeta primers. Measured with immunoSEQ multiplex PCR; TCRdb has only the in-frame clones, and not every one. The sample lists about 200,000 clones, roughly four fifths seen once, with about 1.7% in the top ten. Sequencing was carried out using PBMCs. These receptors were collected from a woman aged 18-29 years in good health and CMV-seronegative.

V is TRBV7-9 and J is TRBJ1-2; D perhaps matches TRBD1 (5 bases). Germline CDR1 SEHNR, CDR2 FQNEAQ (reference sequence). The CDR3 extends over 15 amino acids. The germline V and J ends were trimmed by 1 base and 1 base, with 10 bases remaining between them. CDR3 DNA sequence: TGTGCCAGCAGCTTAGGGGGCACCGGTAACTATGGCTACACCTTC. Amino acid sequence: CASSLGGTGNYGYTF.

The rearrangement uses TRBV9 and TRBJ1-2; D is possibly TRBD1 (6 bases). With 3 bases removed from V and 6 bases from J, the gap between germline ends came to 21 bases. The germline V gene has CDR1 SGDLS and CDR2 YYNGEE. This CDR3 is 16 amino acids long. CDR3 loop: CASSASNRENLDGYTF. The DNA of the CDR3 is TGTGCCAGCAGCGCATCCAACAGGGAGAATCTGGATGGCTACACCTTC.

The chain employs TRBV7-8 and TRBJ2-5; tentative D call: TRBD1 (5 bases). Between the trimmed V and J ends, which lost 2 bases and 2 bases, there was a span of 12 bases. The CDR3 spans 15 residues. Germline V CDR1 and CDR2: SGHVS, FQNEAQ. The CDR3 region has the DNA TGTGCCAGCAGCTTAAATTGGGGCAGACAAGAGACCCAGTACTTC. Amino acids: CASSLNWGRQETQYF.

V gene TRBV5-6 combines with J gene TRBJ2-1; 8 nucleotides line up with TRBD1. CDR3 length equals 12 residues. J was trimmed by 15 bases and V by 0 bases; bases with no gene match: 5. Looked up from germline, CDR1 is SGHDT and CDR2 is YYEEEE. The CDR3 loop is CASSLGRTGRFF. CDR3 nucleotides: TGTGCCAGCAGCTTGGGAAGGACAGGGCGGTTCTTC.

This chain links TRBV9 with TRBJ2-5; the D gene could be TRBD1 or TRBD2 (5 bases each). The J call is in doubt because the DNA end fits TRBJ2-7 better. There are 13 residues in the CDR3. CDR1 and CDR2 from the germline V gene are SGDLS and YYNGEE. The DNA of the CDR3 is TGTGCCAGCAGCGGAGGGGACTCCTACGAGCAGTACTTC. This encodes CASSGGDSYEQYF.

This chain joins TRBV28 and TRBJ1-6; 10 positions match TRBD1. There are 15 residues in the CDR3. The germline V gene encodes CDR1 MDHEN and CDR2 SYDVKM. V shed 7 bases, J shed 10 bases, and the junction held 10 bases outside the gene matches. The DNA for the CDR3 is TGTGCCAGCACTCCCAGGGACAGGGGTGGATCACCCCTCCACTTT. Amino acids: CASTPRDRGGSPLHF.

V gene TRBV9 combines with J gene TRBJ1-2, with TRBD1 matching over 7 bases. Germline trimming cut 4 bases from V and 4 bases from J; bases unmatched to any gene: 7. The germline CDR1 and CDR2 sequences are SGDLS and YYNGEE. The CDR3 has 14 amino acids. The CDR3 DNA is TGTGCCAGCAGCCTCTCGGGGGACAGCTATGGCTACACCTTC. It encodes CASSLSGDSYGYTF. Filled out from reference TRBV9 and TRBJ1-2, the complete variable domain reads DSGVTQTPKHLITATGQRVTLRCSPRSGDLSVYWYQQSLDQGLQFLIQYYNGEERAKGNILERFSAQQFPDLHSELNLSSLELGDSALYFCASSLSGDSYGYTFGSGTRLTVV.

The chain uses TRBV6-1 and TRBJ2-3, with 7 positions matching TRBD1. Germline loops: CDR1 MNHNS, CDR2 SASEGT. V was clipped by 8 bases and J by 0 bases; unmatched bases: 5. This CDR3 is 14 amino acids long. Here the CDR3 reads CASRGQDSTDTQYF. DNA of the CDR3: TGTGCCAGCCGCGGACAGGACAGCACAGATACGCAGTATTTT.

The chain employs TRBV28 and TRBJ1-5; 8 bases align to TRBD1. CDR1 and CDR2 (germline): MDHEN, SYDVKM. This CDR3 has 15 amino acids. J gave up 2 bases and V 6 bases, and 6 bases lay outside the gene matches. The CDR3 sequence: CASSDGQGGNQPQHF. The CDR3 DNA follows: TGTGCCAGCAGCGATGGACAGGGCGGCAATCAGCCCCAGCATTTT.

This rearrangement joins TRBV7-9 to TRBJ2-3, with 7 bases fitting TRBD2. Germline-derived CDR1 and CDR2 are SEHNR and FQNEAQ (reference sequence). Unmatched junction bases numbered 3, after V lost 8 bases and J lost 4 bases. This CDR3 has 12 residues. CDR3 loop: CASQAGSDTQYF. CDR3 DNA sequence: TGTGCCAGCCAAGCGGGGTCAGATACGCAGTATTTT.

This clone was recorded only once. The gene calls are TRBV4-2 and TRBJ1-1; 10 positions agree with TRBD1. CDR3 length: 16 amino acids. Losses at the gene ends were 1 base for V and 4 bases for J; bases not matched to a gene: 6. Germline-derived CDR1 and CDR2 are LGHNA and YNFKEQ. The CDR3 spells CASSQVDRGHGTEAFF. In nucleotides, the CDR3 is TGTGCCAGCAGCCAAGTCGACAGGGGGCACGGCACTGAAGCTTTCTTT.

The chain links TRBV2 to TRBJ2-3; 15 nucleotides align to TRBD2. Germline V CDR1 and CDR2: SNHLY, FYNNEI. The V segment lost 6 bases and the J segment 6 bases; nucleotides outside the gene matches: 10. This CDR3 has 17 amino acids. CDR3 amino acids: CASRHPGLAGGRDTQYF. The CDR3 bases are TGTGCCAGCAGACATCCGGGACTAGCGGGAGGTAGGGATACGCAGTATTTT. Full variable domain (missing parts from reference TRBV2 and TRBJ2-3): EPEVTQTPSHQVTQMGQEVILRCVPISNHLYFYWYRQILGQKVEFLVSFYNNEISEKSEIFDDQFSVERPDGSNFTLKIRSTKLEDSAMYFCASRHPGLAGGRDTQYFGPGTRLTVL.

The CDR3 nucleotides are TGTGCCTGGAGTACAACCGGGACAGTCTCCTATGGCTACACCTTC. Protein: CAWSTTGTVSYGYTF. The genes are TRBV30 and TRBJ1-2; 7 nucleotides agree with TRBD1. From germline, CDR1 is GTSNPN and CDR2 SVGIG (reference sequence). CDR3 length equals 15 residues. After removal of 2 bases from V and 4 bases from J, the junction contained 10 bases not matched to a gene.

This clone was counted only a few times. The V gene is TRBV2, the J gene TRBJ2-7; TRBD2 matches 14 bases. CDR3 length: 15 amino acids. V was pared by 7 bases and J by 5 bases, with 7 bases of the junction left unmatched. The germline CDR1 and CDR2 sequences are SNHLY and FYNNEI. Written as DNA, the CDR3 is TGTGCCAGCACCGAGACTAGCGGGAGGGCTCACGAGCAGTACTTC. It is translated as CASTETSGRAHEQYF.

In DNA, the CDR3 is TGTGCCAGCAGTAACAGGCAGACCTACGAGCAGTACTTC. Translation: CASSNRQTYEQYF. This chain links TRBV28 with TRBJ2-7; possibly TRBD1 for D (5 bases). In germline, CDR1 is MDHEN, CDR2 SYDVKM. Trimming shortened V by 5 bases and J by 2 bases, and 10 bases separated the two germline ends. The CDR3 consists of 13 residues.

This chain connects TRBV7-8 to TRBJ2-1, with TRBD2 matching 11 bases. V lost 4 bases and J lost 9; bases outside the gene matches: 11. The CDR3 loop spans 16 amino acids. The germline CDR1 and CDR2 sequences are SGHVS and FQNEAQ. The CDR3 reads CASSSALAGESLEQFF. CDR3 coding DNA: TGTGCCAGCAGCTCAGCACTAGCGGGAGAAAGTCTTGAGCAGTTCTTC.